This TCR beta chain came from a study of beta chain features in type 1 diabetes. In the study overall: Healthy donors and patients had similar age, gender and cell yields. Findings and limits, study-wide: Any HLA-type effect on TCRB rearrangement remained unresolved here. Highly expressing activated T cells could be over-counted with a cDNA template.

Of note for this clone: What it binds is unknown.

Trimming took off 5 bases at V and 0 bases at J, with 6 bases between the two ends. CDR1 is SGDLS and CDR2 is YYNGEE in the germline V gene. The CDR3 runs to 14 residues. cDNA synthesis used the whole RNA isolate, giving expressed TCRB sequences. The repertoire was sequenced with immunoSEQ multiplex PCR; TCRdb's copy has only in-frame clones and lacks some. The sample records under 200,000 clones, approximately 9% being singletons. Sequencing was carried out using central memory CD4+ T cells from blood. The rearrangement uses TRBV9 and TRBJ2-6; D possibly corresponds to TRBD2 (5 bases). The TCR sequence derives from a woman between 18 and 30 years old in good health. In nucleotides, the CDR3 is TGTGCCAGCAGGGCGGGCTCTGGGGCCAACGTCCTGACTTTC. Amino acid sequence: CASRAGSGANVLTF.